This T cell receptor beta chain was captured in a study of blood T cell repertoires in COVID-19. The overall study: PBMCs, B-cell-depleted T cells, or T cells provided the cDNA or gDNA that made up the material.

Sequencing was performed with immunoSEQ multiplex PCR; in TCRdb, only in-frame clones are kept and a portion is missing. The sample has approximately 240,000 clones, roughly 87% seen once. Germline CDR1 LNHDA, CDR2 SQIVND (reference sequence). The CDR3 loop spans 14 amino acids. V lost 1 base and J 7 bases, leaving 10 bases between the germline ends. Cohorts were based on clinical histories the participants reported. The chain is built from TRBV19 and TRBJ1-4; no definite D call. This sequence was found in a woman in her twenties or thirties with acute COVID-19. The sample consisted of PBMCs or T cells enriched from blood (not recorded which). The DNA of the CDR3 is TGTGCCAGTAGTATAGGGCAGGTCGCTGAAAAACTGTTTTTT. Amino acid sequence: CASSIGQVAEKLFF. The full variable domain, rest sourced from reference TRBV19 and TRBJ1-4, is DGGITQSPKYLFRKEGQNVTLSCEQNLNHDAMYWYRQDPGQGLRLIYYSQIVNDFQKGDIAEGYSVSREKKESFPLTVTSAQKNPTAFYLCASSIGQVAEKLFFGSGTQLSVL.